Shown below are 10 T cell receptor beta chains from a single sample sequenced in a study of molecular identifiers for immune sequencing clone quantification. Each CDR3 protein is one row after TCRdb ran MiXCR on the PCR reads. The table includes about 510,000 distinct CDR3 sequences, over 20% detected once. The sequenced material came from naive CD8+ T cells from blood, with Jurkat cell RNA spiked in. Subset indicated: FACS-sorted CD8+CD4-CCR7+CD45RA+ naive T cells. The receptors come from a human donor in good health. Some libraries in this study had Jurkat cell RNA spiked in.

On this clonotype itself: With a much larger clone just one base away, this may be a read error. The rearrangement joins TRBV7-9 to TRBJ2-7; perhaps TRBD2 as D (5 bases). This CDR3 spans 15 amino acids. The V and J ends lost 4 bases and 6 bases respectively, with 19 bases between them. The germline CDR1 and CDR2 sequences are SEHNR and FQNEAQ (reference sequence). The CDR3 DNA sequence: TGTGCCAGCAGCTCAGTGAATGTGCCGGCGGGCGAGCAGTACTTC. This codes for CASSSVNVPAGEQYF.

This clonotype was picked up many times. This chain links TRBV20-1 with TRBJ2-7, with 8 bases fitting TRBD1. From germline, CDR1 is DFQATT and CDR2 SNEGSKA (reference sequence). This CDR3 is 14 amino acids long. V gave up 3 bases and J gave up 3 bases; unmatched junction bases: 7. Here the CDR3 reads CSARGDRQLYEQYF. CDR3 nucleotide sequence: TGCAGTGCTAGGGGGGACAGGCAACTCTACGAGCAGTACTTC.

This chain joins TRBV27 and TRBJ2-1, with D tentatively TRBD1 or TRBD2 (5 bases each). Trimming took off 3 bases at V and 8 bases at J, with 11 bases between the two ends. CDR1 is MNHEY, CDR2 SMNVEV, per germline (reference sequence). This CDR3 region has 13 residues. The CDR3 loop is CASSFTRGHEQFF. The CDR3 nucleotides are TGTGCCAGCAGTTTTACACGGGGCCATGAGCAGTTCTTC.

This chain uses TRBV13 with TRBJ1-4, with 7 bases aligning to TRBD1. Trimming at V came to 4 bases and at J to 10 bases, leaving 6 bases not matched to a gene. Germline V gene sequence: CDR1 PRHDT, CDR2 FYEKMQ (reference sequence). The CDR3 spans 13 residues. This CDR3 is CASSSGGRRKLFF. CDR3 DNA sequence: TGTGCCAGCAGCTCAGGGGGGCGACGAAAACTGTTTTTT.

This clonotype has only a few counts. The chain recombines TRBV12-3 or TRBV12-4 with TRBJ1-6, with D possibly matching TRBD1 (6 bases). The CDR3 consists of 13 residues. V was cut by 10 bases and J by 9 bases, with 16 bases left in between. The CDR3 DNA reads TGTGCCACGAAACAGGGATCTGGTTCACCCCTCCACTTT. Its translation is CATKQGSGSPLHF.

This clonotype showed up just a few times. The chain recombines TRBV7-2 with TRBJ2-5; 15 nucleotides align to TRBD2. The CDR3 has 16 amino acids. V was pared by 0 bases and J by 5 bases, with 1 base of the junction left unmatched. Germline values: CDR1 SGHTA, CDR2 FQGNSA. The CDR3 reads CASSLAGLAGGETQYF. The CDR3 DNA reads TGTGCCAGCAGCTTAGCGGGACTAGCGGGAGGCGAGACCCAGTACTTC. Full variable domain (remainder filled in from reference TRBV7-2 and TRBJ2-5): GAGVSQSPSNKVTEKGKDVELRCDPISGHTALYWYRQSLGQGLEFLIYFQGNSAPDKSGLPSDRFSAERTGGSVSTLTIQRTQQEDSAVYLCASSLAGLAGGETQYFGPGTRLLVL.

A word on this clonotype: Possible read error: a much larger clone is one base away. This rearrangement joins TRBV5-6 to TRBJ2-4; 9 bases match TRBD1. This CDR3 comprises 15 residues. Germline CDR1 SGHDT, CDR2 YYEEEE. In DNA, the CDR3 is TGTGCCTGCAGCGGGGACAGGGAGGCCAAAAACATTCAGTACTTC. The encoded protein is CACSGDREAKNIQYF.

Concerning this clonotype: This may come from a read error, since a much larger clone is one base off. The rearrangement uses TRBV4-2 and TRBJ1-5, with D hard to call. CDR1 and CDR2 from the germline V gene are LGHNA and YNFKEQ. This CDR3 contains 16 residues. The CDR3 nucleotides are TGTGTCAGCAGCCAAGGATTAGGCGGAGGTAATCAGCCCCAGCATTTT. It codes for CVSSQGLGGGNQPQHF.

Points on this clonotype: Being one base from a much bigger clone, this may be a read error. V is TRBV7-8 and J is TRBJ2-3, with D perhaps TRBD1 (6 bases). This CDR3 contains 16 residues. CDR1 and CDR2 from the germline V gene are SGHVS and FQNEAQ. The CDR3 bases are TGTGCCAGCAGCTTAGCAGGGGGTCGGAGCACAGGTACGCAGTATTTT. Translated: CASSLAGGRSTGTQYF.

Details on this clonotype: A much larger clone lies one base from this, so it may be a read error. The V and J genes are TRBV29-1 and TRBJ2-2, with D possibly matching TRBD2 (6 bases). The length of the CDR3 is 13 residues. From germline, CDR1 is SQVTM and CDR2 ANQGSEA. The CDR3 DNA reads as TGCTGCGTGATTGGGGGGATCACCGGGGAGCTGTTTTTT. This translates into CCVIGGITGELFF.